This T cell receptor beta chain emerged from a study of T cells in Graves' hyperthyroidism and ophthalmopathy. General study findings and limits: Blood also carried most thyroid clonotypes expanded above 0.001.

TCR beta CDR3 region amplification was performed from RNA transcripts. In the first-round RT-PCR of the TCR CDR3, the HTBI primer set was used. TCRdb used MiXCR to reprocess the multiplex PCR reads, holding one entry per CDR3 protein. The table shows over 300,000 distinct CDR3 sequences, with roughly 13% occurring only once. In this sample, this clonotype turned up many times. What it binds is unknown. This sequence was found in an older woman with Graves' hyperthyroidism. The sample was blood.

CDR3 protein: CSVESVGTEAFF. DNA of the CDR3: TGCAGCGTTGAGAGTGTAGGAACTGAAGCTTTCTTT. The chain employs TRBV29-1 and TRBJ1-1; D gene ambiguous. Trimming took 3 bases from V and 5 from J, leaving 10 bases between them. This CDR3 contains 12 residues. From germline, CDR1 is SQVTM and CDR2 ANQGSEA. Combining the CDR3 with reference TRBV29-1 and TRBJ1-1 gives the whole variable domain SAVISQKPSRDICQRGTSLTIQCQVDSQVTMMFWYRQQPGQSLTLIATANQGSEATYESGFVIDKFPISRPNLTFSTLTVSNMSPEDSSIYLCSVESVGTEAFFGQGTRLTVV.